One sample yielded the 7 T cell receptor beta chains listed below, sequenced in a study of T cell repertoires in cytomegalovirus infection (dated by TCRdb to the late 2010s). TCRdb shows the sequencer as Illumina HiSeq 1500. TCRdb ran its own pipeline on the public reads, namely fastp trimming at Q25 and MiXCR clone calling, and kept in-frame beta chains. Each entry is one CDR3 protein sequence, shown with its most common DNA and genes. Counted in this sample were some 940,000 distinct CDR3 sequences; around a third of them appeared once. The top ten clones comprise over 12% of the sample. Antigen specificity for these receptors is unknown. The sample's treatment or condition label, decoded: in vitro stimulation with specific CMV peptide epitopes to enrich CMV-specific T cells. The sequencing used cultured CD8+ T cells from PBMCs, collected from culture after CMV antigen stimulation. These receptors all come from a human donor in good health (CMV status not recorded). Some clones in this sample may be carry-over from other donors' samples.

This rearrangement joins TRBV20-1 to TRBJ1-1; 9 positions match TRBD1. V lost 7 bases, J lost 1 base, and 7 bases stayed unmatched. The CDR3 is made up of 14 amino acids. CDR1 and CDR2 from the germline V gene are DFQATT and SNEGSKA (reference sequence). The CDR3 sequence is CSGRDRVSNTEAFF. The CDR3, as DNA: TGCAGTGGCCGGGACAGGGTTTCGAACACTGAAGCTTTCTTT.

This clonotype was recorded many times. The chain is built from TRBV7-8 and TRBJ2-3, with 7 bases aligning to TRBD1. The CDR3 consists of 16 residues. CDR1 SGHVS and CDR2 FQNEAQ come from the germline V gene. After removal of 4 bases from V and 0 bases from J, the junction contained 7 bases not matched to a gene. The CDR3 nucleotides are TGTGCCAGCAGCTCCCGGACAGGACCTAGCACAGATACGCAGTATTTT. It yields the protein CASSSRTGPSTDTQYF.

This clonotype was detected once. This chain joins TRBV7-2 and TRBJ2-5; TRBD2 agrees at 7 bases. There are 15 residues in the CDR3. V shed 5 bases, J shed 6 bases, and the junction held 12 bases outside the gene matches. The germline V gene has CDR1 SGHTA and CDR2 FQGNSA. The CDR3 DNA sequence: TGTGCCAGCAGCCCCGTTGCGGGGGTCTCCCAGACCCAGTACTTC. Its protein product is CASSPVAGVSQTQYF. The variable domain in full, with the rest retrieved from reference TRBV7-2 and TRBJ2-5, is GAGVSQSPSNKVTEKGKDVELRCDPISGHTALYWYRQSLGQGLEFLIYFQGNSAPDKSGLPSDRFSAERTGGSVSTLTIQRTQQEDSAVYLCASSPVAGVSQTQYFGPGTRLLVL.

This clonotype was counted only a few times. The V call is TRBV7-9, the J call TRBJ1-1, with unresolved D. V lost 3 bases to trimming and J lost 2 bases, with 16 bases between them. The CDR3 is 16 amino acids. CDR1 is SEHNR and CDR2 is FQNEAQ in the germline V gene (reference sequence). The chain's CDR3 is CASSFPEERINTEAFF. Written as DNA, the CDR3 is TGTGCCAGCAGCTTCCCGGAGGAGAGGATAAACACTGAAGCTTTCTTT.

The V call is TRBV7-4, the J call TRBJ2-7; D is possibly TRBD2 (6 bases). The CDR3 contains 13 residues. The germline gives CDR1 SGHVT, CDR2 SQSDAQ. With 1 base removed from V and 5 bases from J, the gap between germline ends came to 9 bases. CDR3 in DNA: TGTGCCAGCAGCTTAGGGTGGGGGGACGAGCAGTACGTC. It codes for CASSLGWGDEQYV.

This sequence joins TRBV7-2 and TRBJ1-6; D unresolved. Trimming cost V 3 bases and J 7 bases, with 10 bases left between them. Germline-derived CDR1 and CDR2 are SGHTA and FQGNSA. The CDR3 sequence is 14 residues long. CDR3 protein: CASSFDVPNSPLHF. The CDR3 coding sequence is TGTGCCAGCAGCTTCGACGTGCCGAATTCACCCCTCCACTTT.

J is TRBJ2-3 and V is TRBV6-6; a possible D gene is TRBD1 (7 bases). V was trimmed by 6 bases and J by 4 bases, leaving 20 bases between them. Germline V gene data show CDR1 as MNHNY and CDR2 as SVGAGI (reference sequence). CDR3 length: 16 amino acids. CDR3 sequence reads: CASSPRGVVAADTQYF. In nucleotides, the CDR3 is TGTGCCAGCAGCCCCAGGGGGGTGGTGGCGGCAGATACGCAGTATTTT.